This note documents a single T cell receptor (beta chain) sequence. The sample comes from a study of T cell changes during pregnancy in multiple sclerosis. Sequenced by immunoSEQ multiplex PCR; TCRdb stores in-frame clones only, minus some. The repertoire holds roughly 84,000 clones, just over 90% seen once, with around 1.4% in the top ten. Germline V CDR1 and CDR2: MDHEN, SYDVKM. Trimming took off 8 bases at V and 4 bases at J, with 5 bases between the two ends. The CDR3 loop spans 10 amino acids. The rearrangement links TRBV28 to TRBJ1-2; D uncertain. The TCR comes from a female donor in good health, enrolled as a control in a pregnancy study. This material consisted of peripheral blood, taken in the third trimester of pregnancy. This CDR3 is CASERYGYTF. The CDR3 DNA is TGTGCCAGCGAGCGCTATGGCTACACCTTC.